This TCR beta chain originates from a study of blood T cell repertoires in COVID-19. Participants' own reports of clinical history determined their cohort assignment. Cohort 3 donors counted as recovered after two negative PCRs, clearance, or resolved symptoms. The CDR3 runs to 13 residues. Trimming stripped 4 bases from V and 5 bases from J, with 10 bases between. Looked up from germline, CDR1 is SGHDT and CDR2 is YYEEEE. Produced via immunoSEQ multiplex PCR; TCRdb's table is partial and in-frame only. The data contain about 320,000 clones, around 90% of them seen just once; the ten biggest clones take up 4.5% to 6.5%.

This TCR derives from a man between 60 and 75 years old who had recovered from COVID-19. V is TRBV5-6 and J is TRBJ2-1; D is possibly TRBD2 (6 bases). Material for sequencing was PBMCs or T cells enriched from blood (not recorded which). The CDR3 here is CASSLGLDNEQFF. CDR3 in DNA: TGTGCCAGCAGCCTGGGACTTGACAATGAGCAGTTCTTC.